This T cell receptor beta chain was sequenced during a study of blood T cell repertoires in COVID-19. About the research overall: Sites across the United States, Italy and Spain contributed samples from acute and convalescent COVID-19. The cDNA or gDNA used as material had been derived from T cells, B-cell-depleted T cells, or PBMCs.

Original data processing: Estimation of nucleated cell counts was performed using reference gene primer amplification. Only in-frame clones appear in the TCRdb table, and some are missing; sequencing was by immunoSEQ multiplex PCR. Clone size and the V and J calls come from that table; the DNA yielded D and trimming. The repertoire has just under 350,000 clones, around four fifths of them found once; the top ten carry under 3%. Deletions cut 2 bases from V and 4 bases from J, with 16 bases between. The germline V gene encodes CDR1 KGHDR and CDR2 SFDVKD. The CDR3 covers 16 residues. The source is a man under 40 with active or convalescent COVID-19. The sequenced sample consisted of peripheral blood. The chain carries TRBV24-1 and TRBJ2-5, with D possibly TRBD2 on 6 matching bases. As DNA, the CDR3 is TGTGCCACCAGTGATTCGCGGGGTTCTGGCAGAGAGACCCAGTACTTC. Amino acids: CATSDSRGSGRETQYF.